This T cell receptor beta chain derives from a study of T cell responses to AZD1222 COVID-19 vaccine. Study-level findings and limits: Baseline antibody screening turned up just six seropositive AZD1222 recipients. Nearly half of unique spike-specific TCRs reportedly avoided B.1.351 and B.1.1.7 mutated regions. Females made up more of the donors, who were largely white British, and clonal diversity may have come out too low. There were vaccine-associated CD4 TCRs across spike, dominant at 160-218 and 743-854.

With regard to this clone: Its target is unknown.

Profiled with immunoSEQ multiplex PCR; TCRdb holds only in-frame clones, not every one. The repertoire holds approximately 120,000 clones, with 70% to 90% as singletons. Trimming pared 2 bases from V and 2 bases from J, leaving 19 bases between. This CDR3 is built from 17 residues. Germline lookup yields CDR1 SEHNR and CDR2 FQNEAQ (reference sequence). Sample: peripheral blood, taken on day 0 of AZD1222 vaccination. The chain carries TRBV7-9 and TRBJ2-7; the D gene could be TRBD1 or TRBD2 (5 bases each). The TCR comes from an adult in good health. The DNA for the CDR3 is TGTGCCAGCAGCTTACCTTACGGGACCCAGCCTGCCTACGAGCAGTACTTC. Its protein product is CASSLPYGTQPAYEQYF. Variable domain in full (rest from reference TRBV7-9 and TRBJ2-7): DTGVSQNPRHKITKRGQNVTFRCDPISEHNRLYWYRQTLGQGPEFLTYFQNEAQLEKSRLLSDRFSAERPKGSFSTLEIQRTEQGDSAMYLCASSLPYGTQPAYEQYFGPGTRLTVT.